These T cell receptor beta chains were read from a single sample in a study of T cells in Graves' hyperthyroidism and ophthalmopathy. TCRdb re-called the multiplex PCR reads with MiXCR, one entry per CDR3 protein. The table has about 640,000 distinct CDR3 sequences, roughly 20% seen once. The sequencing sample was made of blood. Receptors were obtained from a man aged 25 to 40 with Graves' ophthalmopathy. The CDR3 runs from the conserved cysteine through the conserved F or W. A D gene is named only where the DNA matches it firmly.

v_call,d_call,cdr3_aa
TRBV20-1,TRBD2,CSATRLAASYEQYF
TRBV12-3/TRBV12-4,TRBD2,CASSFSPSGYNEQFF
TRBV6-6,TRBD1,CASSYLLSSQGANYGYTF
TRBV4-1,NA,CASSQGGTGNIQYF
TRBV2,TRBD2,CASRGTRAGGELFF
TRBV7-9,TRBD2,CASSSPAGGPIYDTQYF
TRBV2,NA,CASRLGTYEQYF
TRBV28,NA,CASSLPGTSGYTF
TRBV7-9,NA,CASPPLTGTKESLRQPQHF
TRBV5-8,NA,CASQRSGEYEQYF
TRBV24-1,TRBD2,CATSDVTGTSGLHEQFF
TRBV7-2,TRBD2,CASIQGQRGVSEQFF
TRBV12-3/TRBV12-4,NA,CASSLGRWGEQYF
TRBV4-1,TRBD1,CASRRGQAPGNEQFF
TRBV28,TRBD2,CASIGLAGSHRAYNEQFF
TRBV6-1,TRBD2,CASSEASGSRNEQFF
TRBV10-3,NA,CAISDTGNNEQFF
TRBV5-6,NA,CASSLRVGQFNEQFF
TRBV12-3/TRBV12-4,NA,CASSLDPQGRNYGYTF
TRBV28,NA,CASSTLGQLTYEQYF
TRBV20-1,TRBD2,CSASHLSLAAYNEQFF
TRBV30,NA,CAWSVLVDRGGYTF
TRBV27,TRBD1,CASSRDRDATNEKLFF
TRBV20-1,NA,CSARDEGLPIKNYEQYF
TRBV19,NA,CASSEEGLLGGEAFF
TRBV28,TRBD1,CASSLGGTGYNEQFF
TRBV20-1,NA,CSARDWGNEQFF
TRBV27,TRBD2,CASRGLGLAGGWTYEQYF
TRBV4-1,TRBD2,CASSQDPLAGVWEQYF